These 8 T cell receptor beta chains share one sample of origin, sequenced in a study of T-cell reconstitution after alpha-beta-depleted transplantation in children. This sample's TCRbeta library carried unique molecular identifier barcodes. TCRdb re-derived calls from the PCR reads in MiXCR, one entry per CDR3 protein. The sample records fewer than 700,000 distinct CDR3 sequences, over 10% being singletons. Sequenced material: PBMCs, mostly from graft donor cells, taken 360 days after TCRalphabeta/CD19-depleted stem cell transplant. These TCRs come from a male patient aged 5 to 17 who had a stem cell transplant for acute myeloid leukemia, so the T cells may come from the graft donor.

This clonotype was recorded a few times. This chain joins TRBV6-1 and TRBJ2-3, with 11 positions matching TRBD2. This CDR3 has 16 amino acids. In germline, CDR1 is MNHNS, CDR2 SASEGT. Germline trimming cut 6 bases from V and 1 base from J; bases unmatched to any gene: 6. The CDR3 sequence: CASRLPGLAGTDTQYF. DNA of the CDR3: TGTGCCAGCAGGCTTCCGGGACTAGCGGGCACAGATACGCAGTATTTT.

Turning to this clonotype: A read error is possible here, since a much larger clone lies one base away. This chain connects TRBV28 to TRBJ2-1; D is perhaps TRBD2 (5 bases). CDR1 is MDHEN and CDR2 is SYDVKM in the germline V gene. V was clipped by 4 bases and J by 5 bases, with 9 bases between them. The CDR3 contains 13 residues. In DNA, the CDR3 is TGTGCCAGCAGTTACAGCGGACACAATGAGCAGTTCTTC. Its translation: CASSYSGHNEQFF.

The J gene is TRBJ2-7, the V gene TRBV4-3; TRBD1 aligns across 7 bases. Germline V gene lookup returns CDR1 LGHNA and CDR2 YSLEER. The CDR3 consists of 15 residues. V gave up 2 bases and J gave up 3 bases; unmatched junction bases: 7. CDR3 loop: CASSQLGGQIYEQYF. The CDR3, as DNA: TGCGCCAGCAGCCAATTAGGGGGACAGATCTACGAGCAGTACTTC.

This clonotype was detected many times. The chain is built from TRBV29-1 and TRBJ2-2; the D is unclear. The V end was cut by 4 bases, the J end by 2 bases, with 8 bases between. The CDR3 extends over 13 amino acids. Per the germline V gene, CDR1 is SQVTM and CDR2 is ANQGSEA. The CDR3 DNA reads TGCAGCGTTGGAGAACTCAACACCGGGGAGCTGTTTTTT. This encodes CSVGELNTGELFF.

This clonotype has a handful of counts. The V call is TRBV7-8, the J call TRBJ2-1; the D gene is possibly TRBD2 (6 bases). The CDR3 sequence is 19 residues long. The germline CDR1 and CDR2 sequences are SGHVS and FQNEAQ. With 3 bases removed from V and 0 bases from J, the gap between germline ends came to 21 bases. The CDR3, as DNA: TGTGCCAGCAGCTTTAGCCCGGAGGGCCCTCCCAGCTCCTACAATGAGCAGTTCTTC. Amino acids: CASSFSPEGPPSSYNEQFF.

This clonotype has just a few counts. This rearrangement joins TRBV25-1 to TRBJ2-2; 10 bases line up with TRBD2. V was pared by 4 bases and J by 4 bases, with 9 bases of the junction left unmatched. This CDR3 contains 17 residues. CDR1 is MGHDK and CDR2 is SYGVNS in the germline V gene. CDR3 sequence: CASSGWEVAGGTGELFF. For the CDR3, the DNA is TGTGCCAGCAGTGGCTGGGAGGTAGCGGGAGGCACCGGGGAGCTGTTTTTT.

This clonotype has at least ten counts. The chain carries TRBV4-2 and TRBJ2-7, with D perhaps matching TRBD1 or TRBD2 (5 bases each). The CDR3 is 12 residues long. Trimming shortened V by 8 bases and J by 1 base, and 9 bases separated the two germline ends. From germline, CDR1 is LGHNA and CDR2 YNFKEQ. For the CDR3, the DNA is TGTGCCAGCGGGACGTCTTCCTACGAGCAGTACTTC. Translating it yields CASGTSSYEQYF.

This clonotype was found many times. This chain uses TRBV20-1 with TRBJ1-1; D not resolved. The CDR3 is 11 amino acids. With 6 bases removed from V and 9 bases from J, the gap between germline ends came to 14 bases. Germline CDR1 and CDR2: DFQATT and SNEGSKA (reference sequence). The CDR3 DNA follows: TGCAGTGCCCTAAGGGCAGACCAAGCTTTCTTT. This encodes CSALRADQAFF.